Listed below are T cell receptor beta chains from one sample, sequenced in a study of blood T cell repertoires in COVID-19. The method was immunoSEQ multiplex PCR; TCRdb's version includes in-frame clones alone and lacks a portion of them. The table lists about 430,000 clones, roughly 88% of them singletons. Sequenced sample: PBMCs or T cells enriched from blood (not recorded which). The origin of the receptors is a woman aged 18-35 years who had been exposed to COVID-19. Both conserved end residues are trimmed from each CDR3. Each record gives: V gene, CDR3 protein.

V: TRBV7-8; CDR3: ASRGNRFGNTGELF
V: TRBV19; CDR3: ASTFGTVNQPQH
V: TRBV7-2; CDR3: ASSLGDSRNTEAF
V: TRBV7-6; CDR3: ASSGQGGYEQY
V: TRBV10-1; CDR3: ASSALATSYEQY
V: TRBV3-1/TRBV3-2; CDR3: ASSPTGTQNTEAF
V: TRBV3-1/TRBV3-2; CDR3: ASSHLSDSPNYGYT
V: TRBV6-5; CDR3: ASSATGGGTEAF
V: TRBV28; CDR3: ASSRLDLAGGPETQY
V: TRBV5-1; CDR3: ASSLVPSGIRSDTQY
V: TRBV28; CDR3: ASSDGVTEAF
V: TRBV30; CDR3: AWSVRGYEQY
V: TRBV7-9; CDR3: ASSSRTSGVDQY
V: TRBV19; CDR3: ASSSGTGGPDTQY
V: TRBV9; CDR3: ASSGGTGPSYEQY
V: TRBV28; CDR3: ASSLDPGLPNTGELF
V: TRBV28; CDR3: ASSLRQGFYEQY
V: TRBV6-2/TRBV6-3; CDR3: ASSYWFANSPLH
V: TRBV7-2; CDR3: ASSPGTGEKTQY